A selection of T cell receptor beta chains follows, all from one sample in a study of cytomegalovirus exposure and HLA in healthy donors. Generated by immunoSEQ multiplex PCR, the TCRdb table keeps only in-frame clones and is missing some. The sample includes roughly 170,000 clones, roughly 80% of them seen just once. The sequenced sample consisted of PBMCs. The source is a woman aged 18-29 years in good health and CMV-seronegative. Each CDR3 is given with its conserved first and last residue. The D gene is left open where the match is weak. Expanded clones are given a class, and other clones once, few, many or no size at all.

clone_size: .
v_call: TRBV5-1
d_call: TRBD2
j_call: TRBJ2-1
cdr3_aa: CASSLELAGGPNEQFF
cdr3_nt: TGCGCCAGCAGCTTGGAACTAGCGGGAGGGCCAAATGAGCAGTTCTTC

clone_size: .
v_call: TRBV6-5
d_call: .
j_call: TRBJ2-2
cdr3_aa: CASSSPSTSSPGELFF
cdr3_nt: TGTGCCAGCAGTTCGCCATCTACTAGTTCCCCCGGGGAGCTGTTTTTT

clone_size: .
v_call: TRBV6-4
d_call: .
j_call: TRBJ2-3
cdr3_aa: CASSKGEITDTQYF
cdr3_nt: TGTGCCAGCAGCAAAGGAGAGATAACAGATACGCAGTATTTT

clone_size: .
v_call: TRBV30
d_call: .
j_call: TRBJ2-1
cdr3_aa: CAYAAGPYNEQFF
cdr3_nt: TGTGCCTATGCAGCGGGTCCCTACAATGAGCAGTTCTTC

clone_size: .
v_call: TRBV19
d_call: TRBD2
j_call: TRBJ2-5
cdr3_aa: CASSLRGEVGETQYF
cdr3_nt: TGTGCCAGTAGCCTGCGGGGGGAGGTAGGAGAGACCCAGTACTTC

clone_size: .
v_call: TRBV18
d_call: TRBD1
j_call: TRBJ2-1
cdr3_aa: CASSPTGTEDDYGSYNEQFF
cdr3_nt: TGTGCCAGCTCGCCTACCGGGACAGAAGACGACTACGGCTCCTACAATGAGCAGTTCTTC

clone_size: .
v_call: TRBV30
d_call: .
j_call: TRBJ2-5
cdr3_aa: CAWSVWGQGETQYF
cdr3_nt: TGTGCCTGGAGTGTTTGGGGTCAGGGGGAGACCCAGTACTTC

clone_size: .
v_call: TRBV7-9
d_call: TRBD2
j_call: TRBJ2-5
cdr3_aa: CASSPWWASGQETQYF
cdr3_nt: TGTGCCAGCAGCCCCTGGTGGGCTAGCGGCCAAGAGACCCAGTACTTC

clone_size: .
v_call: TRBV27
d_call: TRBD1
j_call: TRBJ1-4
cdr3_aa: CASSNRGGGEKLFF
cdr3_nt: TGTGCCAGCTCGAACAGGGGCGGAGGGGAAAAACTGTTTTTT

clone_size: .
v_call: TRBV28
d_call: .
j_call: TRBJ2-2
cdr3_aa: CASSSSRELFF
cdr3_nt: TGTGCCAGCAGCAGTTCCCGGGAGCTGTTTTTT

clone_size: once
v_call: TRBV30
d_call: .
j_call: TRBJ2-5
cdr3_aa: CARSSDRDQETQYF
cdr3_nt: TGTGCCCGGTCCTCCGACAGAGATCAAGAGACCCAGTACTTC

clone_size: .
v_call: TRBV28
d_call: .
j_call: TRBJ1-6
cdr3_aa: CASSSTGSNSPLHF
cdr3_nt: TGTGCCAGCAGTTCTACAGGGTCGAATTCACCCCTCCACTTT

clone_size: .
v_call: TRBV6-5
d_call: TRBD1
j_call: TRBJ1-5
cdr3_aa: CASSRTGGQPQHF
cdr3_nt: TGTGCCAGCAGCAGGACAGGCGGGCAGCCCCAGCATTTT

clone_size: .
v_call: TRBV5-1
d_call: .
j_call: TRBJ2-7
cdr3_aa: CASSLSPGEQYF
cdr3_nt: TGCGCCAGCAGCCTAAGCCCGGGCGAGCAGTACTTC

clone_size: .
v_call: TRBV9
d_call: TRBD2
j_call: TRBJ2-3
cdr3_aa: CASSVSPTSRSRDTQYF
cdr3_nt: TGTGCCAGCAGCGTTTCACCGACTAGCAGAAGTAGAGATACGCAGTATTTT

clone_size: .
v_call: TRBV27
d_call: .
j_call: TRBJ2-1
cdr3_aa: CASSRSSTGYEQFF
cdr3_nt: TGTGCCAGCAGTCGAAGTTCCACCGGGTATGAGCAGTTCTTC

clone_size: .
v_call: TRBV11-1
d_call: .
j_call: TRBJ2-1
cdr3_aa: CASSLGGGEQFF
cdr3_nt: TGTGCCAGCAGCTTGGGAGGTGGTGAGCAGTTCTTC

clone_size: few
v_call: TRBV19
d_call: .
j_call: TRBJ2-1
cdr3_aa: CASSPRSTGGSYNEQFF
cdr3_nt: TGTGCCAGTAGTCCACGATCGACAGGAGGCTCCTACAATGAGCAGTTCTTC

clone_size: .
v_call: TRBV28
d_call: .
j_call: TRBJ1-3
cdr3_aa: CASSYPPRDMLKGGSGNTIYF
cdr3_nt: TGTGCCAGCAGTTACCCACCACGGGACATGTTAAAAGGAGGATCTGGAAACACCATATATTTT

clone_size: .
v_call: TRBV28
d_call: TRBD2
j_call: TRBJ2-7
cdr3_aa: CAIGRAENEQYF
cdr3_nt: TGTGCCATAGGGAGGGCGGAAAACGAGCAGTACTTC

clone_size: .
v_call: TRBV6-5
d_call: .
j_call: TRBJ2-3
cdr3_aa: CASLASSTDTQYF
cdr3_nt: TGTGCCAGCTTAGCGTCTAGCACAGATACGCAGTATTTT

clone_size: .
v_call: TRBV7-2
d_call: TRBD2
j_call: TRBJ2-5
cdr3_aa: CASSPGLAGVPGYF
cdr3_nt: TGTGCCAGCAGCCCAGGACTAGCGGGAGTGCCAGGGTACTTC